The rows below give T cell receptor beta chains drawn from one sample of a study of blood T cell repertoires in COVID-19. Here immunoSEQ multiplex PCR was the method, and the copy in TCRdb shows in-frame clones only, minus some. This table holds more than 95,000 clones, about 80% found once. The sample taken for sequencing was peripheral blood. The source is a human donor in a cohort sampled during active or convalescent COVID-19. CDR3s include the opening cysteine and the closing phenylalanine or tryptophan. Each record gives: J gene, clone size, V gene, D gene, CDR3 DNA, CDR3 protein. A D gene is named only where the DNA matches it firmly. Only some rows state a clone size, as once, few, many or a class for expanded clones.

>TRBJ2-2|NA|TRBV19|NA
TGTGCCAGTAGTATTTTTGCCCCGTTCTTTACGGACAAGACCTTTAACACCGGGGAGCTGTTTTTT
CASSIFAPFFTDKTFNTGELFF
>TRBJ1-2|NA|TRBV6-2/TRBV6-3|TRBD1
TGTGCCAGCAGTTACTCTACAGGGGGACTTGGCTACACCTTC
CASSYSTGGLGYTF
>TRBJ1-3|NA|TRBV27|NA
TGTGCCAGCAGTTTTAGAGGATCTGGAAACACCATATATTTT
CASSFRGSGNTIYF
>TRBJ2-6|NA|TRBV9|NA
TGTGCCAGCAGCCTAACCGTGGGGGCGACTGGGGCCAACGTCCTGACTTTC
CASSLTVGATGANVLTF
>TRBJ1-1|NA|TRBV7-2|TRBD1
TGTGCCAGCAGCTTAGGGACAGGGGTCACTGAAGCTTTCTTT
CASSLGTGVTEAFF
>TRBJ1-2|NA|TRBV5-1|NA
TGCGCCAGCAGCTTGGATCTAGGGGGAATTGGCTACACCTTC
CASSLDLGGIGYTF
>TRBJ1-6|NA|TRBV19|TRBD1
TGTGCCAGTACAACCGGGCAGGGGGTCTATAATTCACCCCTCCACTTT
CASTTGQGVYNSPLHF
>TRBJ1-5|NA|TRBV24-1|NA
TGTGCCACCAGTGATTCCTCCACAGGGAATAGCAATCAGCCCCAGCATTTT
CATSDSSTGNSNQPQHF
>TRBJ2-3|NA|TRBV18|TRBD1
TGTGCCAGCTCACCACCGACAGGGATCGCAGATACGCAGTATTTT
CASSPPTGIADTQYF
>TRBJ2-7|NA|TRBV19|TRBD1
TGTGCCAGTAGTTTCGGGACAGAAGTGTACGAGCAGTACTTC
CASSFGTEVYEQYF
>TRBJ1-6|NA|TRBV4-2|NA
TGTGCCAGCAGCCAGGCCCCGGGTCCAGAATATAATTCACCCCTCCACTTT
CASSQAPGPEYNSPLHF
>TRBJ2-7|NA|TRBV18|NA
TGTGCCAGCTCACCTCGGGGATACGAGCAGTACTTC
CASSPRGYEQYF
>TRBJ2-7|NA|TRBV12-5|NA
TGTGCTAGTGGGGGGCCCTACGAGCAGTACTTC
CASGGPYEQYF
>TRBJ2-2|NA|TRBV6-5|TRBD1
TGTGCCAGCAGCCGAACAGGGGACGGGGAGCTGTTTTTT
CASSRTGDGELFF
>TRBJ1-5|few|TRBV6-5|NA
TGTGCCAGCAGGCCCACAGCCAGTAGCAATCAGCCCCAGCATTTT
CASRPTASSNQPQHF
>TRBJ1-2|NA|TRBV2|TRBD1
TGTGCCGGGGGAGCAGGGGGCGATTATGGCTACACCTTC
CAGGAGGDYGYTF
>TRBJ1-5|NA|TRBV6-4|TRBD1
TGTGCCAGCAGTGACTGCGGGACAGTTAGCAATCAGCCCCAGCATTTT
CASSDCGTVSNQPQHF
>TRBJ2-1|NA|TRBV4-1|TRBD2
TGCGCCAGCAGCCTGACAGGACTAGCTTCCTACAATGAGCAGTTCTTC
CASSLTGLASYNEQFF
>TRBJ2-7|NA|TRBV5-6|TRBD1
TGTGCCAGCAGCTTGGTGCCGGGCTTGGGACAGGGGACGTACGAGCAGTACTTC
CASSLVPGLGQGTYEQYF
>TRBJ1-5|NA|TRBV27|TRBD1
TGTGCCAGCAGCATAAGGGACGGACAGGGGGCGAGGGGCAATCAGCCCCAGCATTTT
CASSIRDGQGARGNQPQHF
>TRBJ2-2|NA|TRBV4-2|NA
TGTGCCAGCAGCCGGGAGAGGAACACCGGGGAGCTGTTTTTT
CASSRERNTGELFF
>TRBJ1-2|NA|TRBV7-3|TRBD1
TGTGCCAGCAGCGCCAGGGACAGGGTTTATGGCTACACCTTC
CASSARDRVYGYTF
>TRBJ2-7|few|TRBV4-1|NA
TGCGCCAGCAGCCAAGATGGGAGGGGGGTCTACGAGCAGTACTTC
CASSQDGRGVYEQYF
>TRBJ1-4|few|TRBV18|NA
TGTGCCAGCTCTCCCAGACAGACTGCAACTAATGAAAAACTGTTTTTT
CASSPRQTATNEKLFF
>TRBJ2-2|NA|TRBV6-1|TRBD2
TGTGCCAGCAGTGAAAAAGGACTAGCGGGGGGAAGCGCGAACACCGGGGAGCTGTTTTTT
CASSEKGLAGGSANTGELFF